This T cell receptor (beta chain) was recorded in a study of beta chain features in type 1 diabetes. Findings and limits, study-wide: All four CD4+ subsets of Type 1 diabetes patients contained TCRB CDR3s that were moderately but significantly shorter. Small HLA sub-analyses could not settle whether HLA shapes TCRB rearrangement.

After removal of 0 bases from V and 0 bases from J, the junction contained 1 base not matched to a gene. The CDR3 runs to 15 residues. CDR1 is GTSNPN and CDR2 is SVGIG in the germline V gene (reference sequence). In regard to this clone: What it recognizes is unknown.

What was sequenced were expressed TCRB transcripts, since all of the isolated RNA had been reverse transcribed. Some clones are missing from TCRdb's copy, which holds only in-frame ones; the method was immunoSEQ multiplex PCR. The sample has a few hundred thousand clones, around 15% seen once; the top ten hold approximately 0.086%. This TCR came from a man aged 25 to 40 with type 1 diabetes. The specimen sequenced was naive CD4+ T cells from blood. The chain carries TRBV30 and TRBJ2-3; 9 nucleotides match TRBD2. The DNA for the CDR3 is TGTGCCTGGAGTGTACTAGCGGGTAGCACAGATACGCAGTATTTT. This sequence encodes CAWSVLAGSTDTQYF.